This T cell receptor beta chain was captured by sequencing in a study of T cells after yellow fever vaccination. Points from the study as a whole: Post-booster samples contained most primary-vaccination clones (more than 95% CD4, around 88% CD8). The secondary response was weaker, and its peak arrived faster, on day 5 versus 15.

This clonotype was detected ten times or more. What it recognizes is unknown. Germline CDR1 SGHVS, CDR2 FNYEAQ. The CDR3 length is 16 residues. Trimming removed 3 bases at V and 9 bases at J, with 20 bases between. TCRdb recomputed calls from the 5' RACE reads with MiXCR, one row per CDR3 protein. Of 340,000 or so distinct CDR3 sequences in the sample, around 13% were seen once. The rearrangement uses TRBV7-6 and TRBJ1-4; perhaps TRBD1 as D (5 bases). The starting material was CD4+ T cells sorted from PBMCs, obtained 15 days after the yellow fever booster vaccination. The source is a man aged 18 to 30 who received the YFV17D yellow fever vaccine. CDR3 coding DNA: TGTGCCAGCAGCTTCGGGGCTAGCGGGATCCCCAAAAAACTGTTTTTT. Its protein product is CASSFGASGIPKKLFF.